This is a list of T cell receptor beta chains from one sample in a study of cytomegalovirus exposure and HLA in healthy donors. Profiled with immunoSEQ multiplex PCR; TCRdb holds only in-frame clones, not every one. The sample shows about 93,000 clones, just over 75% of them seen only once. Sequencing was carried out using PBMCs. These receptors were obtained from a man aged 25 to 45 in good health and CMV-seronegative. CDR3s include the opening cysteine and the closing phenylalanine or tryptophan. The D gene is left open where the match is weak. Size values are once, few and many counts, or a class for expanded clones, and some rows have none.

size: NA; V: TRBV5-1; D: TRBD1; J: TRBJ1-4; DNA: TGCGCCAGCAGCTCGCAAGGACAGGGGGAACTCTCAACTAATGAAAAACTGTTTTTT; CDR3: CASSSQGQGELSTNEKLFF
size: few; V: TRBV9; D: NA; J: TRBJ1-1; DNA: TGTGCCAGCAGCCCCCGCAGGTTGAACACTGAAGCTTTCTTT; CDR3: CASSPRRLNTEAFF
size: NA; V: TRBV6-1; D: TRBD1; J: TRBJ1-2; DNA: TGTGCCAGCTCCGGGCCCGGGACAGGGGGAGGCTACACCTTC; CDR3: CASSGPGTGGGYTF
size: NA; V: TRBV7-9; D: NA; J: TRBJ2-2; DNA: TGTGCCAGCAGCTTAGGCGGGAATAGAAACACCGGGGAGCTGTTTTTT; CDR3: CASSLGGNRNTGELFF
size: NA; V: TRBV13; D: TRBD1; J: TRBJ2-4; DNA: TGTGCCAGCAGACGAACCGGGACAGAACTAGCCAAAAACATTCAGTACTTC; CDR3: CASRRTGTELAKNIQYF
size: NA; V: TRBV5-4; D: NA; J: TRBJ2-2; DNA: TGTGCCAGCAGCGGTTACTGGGGCGCAAATGGCGGGGAGCTGTTTTTT; CDR3: CASSGYWGANGGELFF
size: few; V: TRBV6-4; D: NA; J: TRBJ2-3; DNA: TGTGCCAGCAGTGAGTCGAACGGGGGGCCCTGGGATACGCAGTATTTT; CDR3: CASSESNGGPWDTQYF
size: NA; V: TRBV9; D: NA; J: TRBJ1-1; DNA: TGTGCCAGCAGCCCGCGTCAAGACACTGAAGCTTTCTTT; CDR3: CASSPRQDTEAFF
size: NA; V: TRBV19; D: TRBD2; J: TRBJ2-7; DNA: TGTGCCAGTAGTCCCGCGGGGGGGGTCAACGAGCAGTACTTC; CDR3: CASSPAGGVNEQYF
size: NA; V: TRBV18; D: TRBD1; J: TRBJ1-2; DNA: TGTGCCAGCTCAACCGGGACAGGGCTCTATGGCTACACCTTC; CDR3: CASSTGTGLYGYTF
size: NA; V: TRBV6-1; D: TRBD1; J: TRBJ2-5; DNA: TGTGCCAGCAGGAGGCAGGGGGACCAAGAGACCCAGTACTTC; CDR3: CASRRQGDQETQYF
size: NA; V: TRBV19; D: TRBD1; J: TRBJ2-7; DNA: TGTGCCAGTAGTACCGACAGGGGGAACGAGCAGTACTTC; CDR3: CASSTDRGNEQYF
size: once; V: TRBV11-2; D: NA; J: TRBJ1-1; DNA: TGTGCCAGCAGCTTATTTCAGGGATTCGGTGAAGCTTTCTTT; CDR3: CASSLFQGFGEAFF
size: NA; V: TRBV4-1; D: NA; J: TRBJ1-1; DNA: TGCGCCAGCAGCCAATGGGACACCAACACTGAAGCTTTCTTT; CDR3: CASSQWDTNTEAFF
size: NA; V: TRBV19; D: NA; J: TRBJ1-2; DNA: TGTGCCAGTATTGAAGCGACTAGGAGTTCGGGCTACACCTTC; CDR3: CASIEATRSSGYTF
size: NA; V: TRBV7-2; D: NA; J: TRBJ1-2; DNA: TGTGCCAGCAGCTCCGCTACAGGCAACTATGGCTACACCTTC; CDR3: CASSSATGNYGYTF
size: once; V: TRBV5-1; D: NA; J: TRBJ2-3; DNA: TGCGCCAGCAGCCCCGCCTCTATAACAGATACGCAGTATTTT; CDR3: CASSPASITDTQYF
size: few; V: TRBV7-9; D: TRBD1; J: TRBJ2-5; DNA: TGTGCCAGCAGCTTAGACAGGGGGGCAGAGACCCAGTACTTC; CDR3: CASSLDRGAETQYF
size: NA; V: TRBV4-3; D: NA; J: TRBJ1-1; DNA: TGCGCCAGCAGCCCCGGGTTCGGAAACATGAACACTGAAGCTTTCTTT; CDR3: CASSPGFGNMNTEAFF
size: once; V: TRBV5-5; D: NA; J: TRBJ1-2; DNA: TGTGCCAGCAGCTTGAGGGACACCGGTAGCGACCTCTATGGCTACACCTTC; CDR3: CASSLRDTGSDLYGYTF
size: NA; V: TRBV6-5; D: NA; J: TRBJ1-2; DNA: TGTGCCACCCTCCAACAGGGTTCGGCCTATGGCTACACCTTC; CDR3: CATLQQGSAYGYTF
size: few; V: TRBV18; D: TRBD2; J: TRBJ2-7; DNA: TGTGCCAGCTCACCAAGCGGGGGTCCGTCCTCTGGGGAGCAGTACTTC; CDR3: CASSPSGGPSSGEQYF
size: NA; V: TRBV7-2; D: NA; J: TRBJ2-7; DNA: TGTGCCAGCAGCTCTACGTCAGGCCTAAGGGGAGAGCAGTACTTC; CDR3: CASSSTSGLRGEQYF
size: few; V: TRBV7-2; D: NA; J: TRBJ1-5; DNA: TGTGCCAGCAGCTTGCACGGGAATTCGGGTCAGCCCCAGCATTTT; CDR3: CASSLHGNSGQPQHF
size: NA; V: TRBV9; D: TRBD1; J: TRBJ1-2; DNA: TGTGCCAGCAGCCAAGGTAGGGGGCAGGACTATGGCTACACCTTC; CDR3: CASSQGRGQDYGYTF
size: NA; V: TRBV4-2; D: TRBD1; J: TRBJ1-1; DNA: TGTGCCAGCAGCCAAGAGACAAACAGGGGGGGGAACACTGAAGCTTTCTTT; CDR3: CASSQETNRGGNTEAFF
size: NA; V: TRBV9; D: TRBD2; J: TRBJ2-2; DNA: TGTGCCAGCAGCGTAGTCAGCGGGGGCACCGGGGAGCTGTTTTTT; CDR3: CASSVVSGGTGELFF
size: NA; V: TRBV5-4; D: TRBD1; J: TRBJ1-1; DNA: TGTGCCAGCAGCTTGGCCGGGGGACAGGAAGCTTTCTTT; CDR3: CASSLAGGQEAFF
size: NA; V: TRBV4-3; D: TRBD1; J: TRBJ1-5; DNA: TGCGCCAGCAGCCCCGGGACAGGGCATAGCAATCAGCCCCAGCATTTT; CDR3: CASSPGTGHSNQPQHF
size: NA; V: TRBV11-2; D: NA; J: TRBJ1-1; DNA: TGTGCCAGCAGCTATACTAGGAACACTGAAGCTTTCTTT; CDR3: CASSYTRNTEAFF
size: NA; V: TRBV7-9; D: TRBD2; J: TRBJ2-7; DNA: TGTGCCAGCGGGAGGGGTTCATACGAGCAGTACTTC; CDR3: CASGRGSYEQYF
size: NA; V: TRBV2; D: TRBD2; J: TRBJ2-5; DNA: TGTGCCAGCAGCCTAGCGGCACGCCAAGAGACCCAGTACTTC; CDR3: CASSLAARQETQYF